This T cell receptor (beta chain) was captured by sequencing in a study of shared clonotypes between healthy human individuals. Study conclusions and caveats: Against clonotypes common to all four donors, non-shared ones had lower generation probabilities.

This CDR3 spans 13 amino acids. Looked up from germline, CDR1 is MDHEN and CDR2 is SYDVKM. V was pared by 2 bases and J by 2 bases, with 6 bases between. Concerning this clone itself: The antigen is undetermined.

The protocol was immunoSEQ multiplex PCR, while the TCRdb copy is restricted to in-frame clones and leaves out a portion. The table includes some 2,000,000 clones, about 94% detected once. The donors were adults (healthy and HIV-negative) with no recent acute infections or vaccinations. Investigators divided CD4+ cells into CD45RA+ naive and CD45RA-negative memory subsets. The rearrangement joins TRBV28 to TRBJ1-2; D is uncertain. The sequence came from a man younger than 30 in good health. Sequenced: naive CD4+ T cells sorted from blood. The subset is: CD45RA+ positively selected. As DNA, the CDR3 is TGTGCCAGCAGTTTACTCAGCAACTATGGCTACACCTTC. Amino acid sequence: CASSLLSNYGYTF.